The 2 T cell receptor beta chains in this list originate from one sample, sequenced in a study of T cell clonotyping in hematopoietic cell transplantation. Assay used: immunoSEQ multiplex PCR; TCRdb lists only in-frame clones, some missing. The data show some 12,000 clones, 75% to 90% seen once. Sequences were derived from PBMCs, sampled 100 days after allogeneic stem cell transplant. These receptors were collected from a female patient between 60 and 69 years old who had an allogeneic stem cell transplant from an unrelated donor, so the T cells may come from the graft donor. Some clones in this sample may be carry-over from other donors' samples.

The chain links TRBV5-6 to TRBJ1-5, with TRBD1 matching 7 bases. Germline CDR1 reads SGHDT; CDR2 reads YYEEEE. The V segment lost 4 bases and the J segment 2 bases; nucleotides outside the gene matches: 9. CDR3 length: 16 residues. CDR3 loop: CASSENNRGGNQPQHF. The CDR3 coding sequence is TGTGCCAGCAGCGAAAATAACAGGGGCGGCAATCAGCCCCAGCATTTT.

The chain carries TRBV14 and TRBJ2-5, with D perhaps assigned TRBD1 or TRBD2 (5 bases each). The germline CDR1 and CDR2 sequences are SGHDN and FVKESK. This CDR3 is 13 amino acids long. Trimming took off 1 base at V and 7 bases at J, with 10 bases between the two ends. The CDR3 here is CASSQGDVGTQYF. Written as DNA, the CDR3 is TGTGCCAGCAGCCAAGGGGACGTGGGGACCCAGTACTTC.